The next 30 T cell receptor beta chains were all read from a single sample in a study of blood T cells in healthy people across ages. Sample-barcoded 5' priming and a J-beta primer mix drove a second PCR of roughly 7 to 11 cycles. TCRdb re-called the 5' RACE reads through MiXCR, storing one row per CDR3 protein. In the table there are about 1.6 million distinct CDR3 sequences, roughly 32% of which are singletons. Specimen: blood. The receptors shown here come from a woman aged 25-40 years in good health.

This clonotype was detected many times. A read error may produce the germline difference seen at one junction end. V gene TRBV27 combines with J gene TRBJ1-2; TRBD1 matches 7 bases. The CDR3 has 12 residues. Germline V gives CDR1 MNHEY, CDR2 SMNVEV (reference sequence). The CDR3 spells CASSPTGYGYTF. The CDR3 DNA reads as TGCGCCAGCAGCCCGACAGGGTATGGCTACACCTTC.

This clonotype has more than one count but fewer than ten. The chain has TRBV7-9 and TRBJ2-7, with D unclear. The CDR3 spans 18 residues. V lost 4 bases to trimming and J lost 0 bases, with 22 bases between them. Germline CDR1 SEHNR, CDR2 FQNEAQ (reference sequence). This CDR3 is CASSSPPDSGSASYEQYF. CDR3 bases: TGTGCCAGCAGCTCTCCCCCTGATTCCGGGTCAGCCTCCTACGAGCAGTACTTC.

This clonotype was seen at least ten times. The chain links TRBV10-3 to TRBJ2-1; TRBD2 matches 14 bases. J lost 6 bases, V lost 4 bases, and 5 bases had no gene match. Germline CDR1 is ENHRY and CDR2 is SYGVKD. This CDR3 is 16 amino acids long. CDR3 loop: CAISVGLAGGLNEQFF. CDR3 DNA: TGTGCCATCAGTGTCGGACTAGCGGGAGGACTCAATGAGCAGTTCTTC.

In its sample, this clonotype was seen a few times. This rearrangement joins TRBV28 to TRBJ2-7, with D perhaps TRBD1 (6 bases). The CDR3 sequence is 15 residues long. Trimming pared 5 bases from V and 7 bases from J, leaving 21 bases between. Germline values: CDR1 MDHEN, CDR2 SYDVKM. The CDR3 DNA is TGTGCCAGCAGTCCTCCCGGGCAGGGGAAGGGAGAGCAGTACTTC. Amino acids: CASSPPGQGKGEQYF.

This rearrangement joins TRBV20-1 to TRBJ1-5, with D perhaps TRBD1 (5 bases). This CDR3 is 16 amino acids long. Germline CDR1 is DFQATT and CDR2 is SNEGSKA (reference sequence). Trimming stripped 3 bases from V and 0 bases from J, with 15 bases between. Here the CDR3 reads CSASLGFGGSNQPQHF. CDR3 sequence (DNA): TGCAGTGCTAGCCTAGGGTTCGGGGGTAGCAATCAGCCCCAGCATTTT.

The J gene is TRBJ2-1, the V gene TRBV5-1, with 8 bases identical to TRBD1. Germline-derived CDR1 and CDR2 are SGHRS and YFSETQ. Losses at the gene ends were 6 bases for V and 8 bases for J; bases not matched to a gene: 10. The CDR3 spans 14 residues. The CDR3 here is CASNKQGAGYEQFF. In DNA, the CDR3 is TGCGCCAGCAACAAGCAGGGGGCGGGGTATGAGCAGTTCTTC.

J is TRBJ1-2 and V is TRBV5-1; D not resolved. The CDR3 totals 16 residues. Trimming pared 1 base from V and 4 bases from J, leaving 17 bases between. Per germline, CDR1 SGHRS and CDR2 YFSETQ. DNA of the CDR3: TGCGCCAGCAGCTTGATGTCAGAGGTGGCGTCCTATGGCTACACCTTC. This encodes CASSLMSEVASYGYTF.

This clonotype was seen a few times. The chain combines TRBV3-1 with TRBJ2-7; 13 bases are a match to TRBD2. The CDR3 spans 16 residues. V was clipped by 3 bases and J by 9 bases; unmatched bases: 11. CDR1 is LGHDT and CDR2 is YNNKEL in the germline V gene (reference sequence). The CDR3 sequence is CASSQGFPGLAGWQYF. The DNA for the CDR3 is TGTGCCAGCAGCCAGGGATTTCCGGGACTAGCGGGGTGGCAGTACTTC.

The genes are TRBV5-4 and TRBJ2-5, with D perhaps TRBD2 (5 bases). V was pared by 4 bases and J by 1 base, with 14 bases between. The CDR3 runs 15 residues. Germline V gene sequence: CDR1 SGHNT, CDR2 YYREEE (reference sequence). CDR3 nucleotide sequence: TGTGCCAGCAGCGGGTCCGGGAACTCCCAAGAGACCCAGTACTTC. This encodes CASSGSGNSQETQYF.

This clonotype was counted only a few times. The V call is TRBV20-1, the J call TRBJ1-1; D not resolved. Trimming shortened V by 2 bases and J by 0 bases, and 7 bases separated the two germline ends. From germline, CDR1 is DFQATT and CDR2 SNEGSKA (reference sequence). The CDR3 length is 13 residues. For the CDR3, the DNA is TGCAGTGCTAGATCGGGGTTGAACACTGAAGCTTTCTTT. Translated, it gives CSARSGLNTEAFF.

V and J are TRBV6-5 and TRBJ1-2; 12 bases match TRBD1. The CDR3 is 17 amino acids. V lost 3 bases to trimming and J lost 7 bases; unmatched junction nucleotides: 12. The V gene's germline CDR1 is MNHEY and CDR2 SVGAGI. The CDR3 nucleotides read TGTGCCAGCAGTTATATGGAGGCGGGACAGGGGGCTGGTGGCTACACCTTC. Amino acid sequence: CASSYMEAGQGAGGYTF.

This clonotype turned up a few times. The V gene is TRBV20-1, the J gene TRBJ2-7, with 8 bases fitting TRBD1. Germline loops: CDR1 DFQATT, CDR2 SNEGSKA (reference sequence). Trimming took 3 bases from V and 1 from J; bases not matched to a gene: 11. This CDR3 region has 16 residues. DNA of the CDR3: TGCAGTGCTAGCCTTCTCCGGGACAGGCTATCCTACGAGCAGTACTTC. It translates to CSASLLRDRLSYEQYF.

In its sample, this clonotype was seen a few times. V usage is TRBV20-1 and J usage is TRBJ1-5; 12 bases fit TRBD1. This CDR3 has 15 residues. Looked up from germline, CDR1 is DFQATT and CDR2 is SNEGSKA (reference sequence). V dropped 6 bases and J dropped 10; count of bases not matched to a gene: 13. CDR3 bases: TGCAGTGCAACGGGACAGGGGGCCCTCAGCATCCCCCAGCATTTT. It encodes CSATGQGALSIPQHF.

The chain is built from TRBV20-1 and TRBJ2-7, with D possibly TRBD2 on 6 matching bases. This CDR3 has 13 residues. V lost 6 bases and J 3 bases, leaving 15 bases between the germline ends. Germline lookup yields CDR1 DFQATT and CDR2 SNEGSKA (reference sequence). CDR3 nucleotides: TGCAGTGCCAATAGCGGCGCTGGCTACGAGCAGTACTTC. It yields the protein CSANSGAGYEQYF.

This clonotype occurred many times. CDR3 in amino acids: CASSSGMLVSSYNEQFF. The CDR3 nucleotides read TGCGCCAGCAGCTCAGGCATGCTAGTCAGCTCCTACAATGAGCAGTTCTTC. This sequence joins TRBV4-1 and TRBJ2-1, with D unresolved. Trimming shortened V by 5 bases and J by 0 bases, and 17 bases separated the two germline ends. Germline values: CDR1 MGHRA, CDR2 YSYEKL. The CDR3 length is 17 residues.

V usage is TRBV6-1 and J usage is TRBJ1-1; tentatively, D is TRBD1 (5 bases). Trimming stripped 8 bases from V and 2 bases from J, with 12 bases between. The CDR3 runs to 13 residues. CDR1 is MNHNS and CDR2 is SASEGT in the germline V gene. This CDR3 reads CASVTDRNTEAFF. The CDR3 DNA sequence: TGTGCCAGCGTAACTGACAGAAACACTGAAGCTTTCTTT.

The V call is TRBV28, the J call TRBJ2-4, with D possibly being TRBD1 or TRBD2 (6 bases each). The J call may be mistaken, given a closer DNA end match to TRBJ2-7. This CDR3 contains 14 residues. From germline, CDR1 is MDHEN and CDR2 SYDVKM. The DNA of the CDR3 is TGTGCCAGCAGTTTATCTTGGGGGGCCAACGAGCAGTACTTC. It specifies CASSLSWGANEQYF.

The chain combines TRBV20-1 with TRBJ2-2; 8 bases are shared with TRBD2. V gave up 7 bases and J gave up 4 bases; unmatched junction bases: 5. CDR3 length equals 13 residues. Germline loops: CDR1 DFQATT, CDR2 SNEGSKA (reference sequence). CDR3 DNA sequence: TGCAGTGGAAGCGGGGGCGTCACCGGGGAGCTGTTTTTT. Protein: CSGSGGVTGELFF.

CDR3 nucleotide sequence: TGTGCCAGCAGTGAGCCGGGGGGGGCCCACAATGAGCAGTTCTTC. This codes for CASSEPGGAHNEQFF. The rearrangement uses TRBV6-1 and TRBJ2-1; 8 positions agree with TRBD2. This CDR3 contains 15 residues. J was trimmed by 5 bases and V by 3 bases; bases with no gene match: 6. Germline CDR1 and CDR2: MNHNS and SASEGT.

Here the CDR3 DNA reads TGTGCCAGCAGCCTGAGGATGGGGTACGAGCAGTACTTC. Translation: CASSLRMGYEQYF. The chain is built from TRBV7-8 and TRBJ2-7; no clear D gene. Germline loops: CDR1 SGHVS, CDR2 FQNEAQ. Trimming stripped 5 bases from V and 4 bases from J, with 12 bases between. This CDR3 comprises 13 residues.

This clonotype showed up many times. The chain employs TRBV12-3 or TRBV12-4 and TRBJ2-3, with 11 bases that match TRBD2. The junction had 2 bases not matched to a gene; V was cut back by 3 bases and J by 3 bases. This CDR3 is 15 amino acids long. CDR3 nucleotide sequence: TGTGCCAGCAGTTTGACTAGCGGGATAACAGATACGCAGTATTTT. This codes for CASSLTSGITDTQYF.

The chain links TRBV20-1 to TRBJ2-7, with 10 bases identical to TRBD1. The CDR3 covers 16 residues. Germline-derived CDR1 and CDR2 are DFQATT and SNEGSKA (reference sequence). Trimming at V came to 4 bases and at J to 3 bases, leaving 12 bases not matched to a gene. CDR3 nucleotides: TGCAGTGCTAACGACAGGGGGCGTCAAGCATACTACGAGCAGTACTTC. This encodes CSANDRGRQAYYEQYF.

CDR3 in amino acids: CAISVAGQAAYEQYF. DNA for the CDR3: TGTGCCATCAGTGTGGCGGGACAGGCCGCCTACGAGCAGTACTTC. The chain employs TRBV10-3 and TRBJ2-7; TRBD1 matches 8 bases. Germline assignment: CDR1 ENHRY and CDR2 SYGVKD. This CDR3 region has 15 residues. V gave up 4 bases and J gave up 2 bases; unmatched junction bases: 7.

This clonotype was recorded a few times. This chain joins TRBV5-8 and TRBJ1-2, with 9 nucleotides matching TRBD1. J gave up 4 bases and V 3 bases, and 4 bases lay outside the gene matches. The CDR3 consists of 14 residues. CDR1 and CDR2 (germline): SGHTS, YDEGEE. The CDR3 bases are TGTGCCAGCAGCTACGGGACAGGGCGCTATGGCTACACCTTC. Protein sequence: CASSYGTGRYGYTF.

The chain combines TRBV20-1 with TRBJ2-7; 10 bases fit TRBD2. J was trimmed by 3 bases and V by 2 bases; bases with no gene match: 4. From germline, CDR1 is DFQATT and CDR2 SNEGSKA (reference sequence). The CDR3 is 14 residues long. Here the CDR3 reads CSARLSSGSYEQYF. The CDR3 DNA sequence: TGCAGTGCTAGACTCTCTAGCGGGAGCTACGAGCAGTACTTC.

This clonotype has only a few counts. The chain carries TRBV12-3 or TRBV12-4 and TRBJ2-5; 11 bases fit TRBD2. This CDR3 has 14 residues. J gave up 7 bases and V 6 bases, and 7 bases lay outside the gene matches. The CDR3, as DNA: TGTGCCAGCAGGTCTAGCGGGGGGCGGGGGACCCAGTACTTC. It translates to CASRSSGGRGTQYF.

The genes are TRBV9 and TRBJ2-2; D gene ambiguous. The V and J ends lost 3 bases and 5 bases respectively, with 8 bases between them. Germline V gene lookup returns CDR1 SGDLS and CDR2 YYNGEE. The CDR3 is 13 residues long. The CDR3: CASSADGTGELFF. The CDR3 coding sequence is TGTGCCAGCAGCGCGGACGGAACCGGGGAGCTGTTTTTT.

The chain joins TRBV12-5 to TRBJ2-3; no firm D call. The V gene lost 1 base and the J gene lost 7 bases, with 6 bases spanning the gap. Per the germline V gene, CDR1 is LGHNT and CDR2 is FRNRAP. The length of the CDR3 is 12 residues. CDR3 residues: CASGLEGYTQYF. CDR3 nucleotides: TGTGCTAGTGGTTTGGAAGGATATACGCAGTATTTT.

In its sample, this clonotype was seen many times. This rearrangement joins TRBV29-1 to TRBJ2-3; possibly TRBD2 for D (5 bases). Germline values: CDR1 SQVTM, CDR2 ANQGSEA. The CDR3 has 16 amino acids. V was shortened by 6 bases and J by 2 bases, with 21 bases between the two germline ends. The CDR3 DNA is TGCAGCGTACCCAACTTCCAACCGGGAATCACAGATACGCAGTATTTT. Its protein is CSVPNFQPGITDTQYF.

The chain uses TRBV28 and TRBJ2-5; 12 nucleotides match TRBD1. The J call may not be correct, given that the DNA end is closer to TRBJ2-7. The germline gives CDR1 MDHEN, CDR2 SYDVKM. This CDR3 region has 14 residues. CDR3 amino acids: CASSGTGGRYEQYF. CDR3 in DNA: TGTGCCAGCAGCGGGACAGGGGGCAGGTACGAGCAGTACTTC.